The sequence of this TCR beta chain was determined in a study of blood T cell repertoires in COVID-19. Turning to the study itself: Collection of acute and convalescent COVID-19 samples took place in the United States, Italy and Spain. In each case, the material was cDNA or gDNA derived from T cells, B-cell-depleted T cells, or PBMCs.

Germline values: CDR1 SGHNT, CDR2 YENEEA. The V segment lost 5 bases and the J segment 3 bases; nucleotides outside the gene matches: 9. CDR3 size: 15 residues. Original processing notes: For nucleated cells, counts were estimated from reference gene primer amplification. This table comes from immunoSEQ multiplex PCR, and its TCRdb copy is limited to in-frame clones, with some not included. The DNA gave D and trimming, while V, J and clone size come from that table. The table has roughly 100,000 clones, around 92% seen once. This TCR came from a man in his late teens or twenties with acute or convalescent COVID-19. The rearrangement uses TRBV11-3 and TRBJ2-5; 7 nucleotides align to TRBD1. The sequenced sample was peripheral blood. The CDR3 is CASSREGQPEETQYF. CDR3 coding DNA: TGTGCCAGCAGCCGCGAGGGACAGCCTGAAGAGACCCAGTACTTC.